Below are 21 T cell receptor beta chains sequenced from a single sample in a study of PD-1 blockade in classical Hodgkin lymphoma. All patients experienced relapse after autologous stem cell transplantation, and brentuximab vedotin exposure was variable. Sequencing was performed with immunoSEQ multiplex PCR; in TCRdb, only in-frame clones are kept and a portion is missing. The sample holds about 15,000 clones, 70% to 90% seen once. The sample consisted of peripheral blood mononuclear cells (PBMCs), taken at baseline. The receptors stem from a human donor with classical Hodgkin lymphoma.

The V call is TRBV7-2, the J call TRBJ2-7, with D perhaps TRBD1 or TRBD2 (5 bases each). The CDR3 covers 14 residues. Germline V gene lookup returns CDR1 SGHTA and CDR2 FQGNSA. The germline V and J ends were trimmed by 4 bases and 0 bases, with 10 bases remaining between them. CDR3 residues: CASSSAGSSYEQYF. The CDR3 DNA is TGTGCCAGCAGCTCCGCAGGGAGCTCCTACGAGCAGTACTTC.

The rearrangement joins TRBV7-2 to TRBJ1-2; TRBD1 is a possible D gene (5 bases). This CDR3 has 13 amino acids. Germline CDR1 and CDR2: SGHTA and FQGNSA. Deletions cut 2 bases from V and 6 bases from J, with 10 bases between. The CDR3, as DNA: TGTGCCAGCAGCTTACAGGGCACGGATGGCTACACCTTC. It encodes CASSLQGTDGYTF. Full variable domain (remainder filled in from reference TRBV7-2 and TRBJ1-2): GAGVSQSPSNKVTEKGKDVELRCDPISGHTALYWYRQSLGQGLEFLIYFQGNSAPDKSGLPSDRFSAERTGGSVSTLTIQRTQQEDSAVYLCASSLQGTDGYTFGSGTRLTVV.

The chain uses TRBV2 and TRBJ1-5, with D uncertain. Trimming left V 3 bases short and J 2 bases short, with 5 bases between. The CDR3 has 13 residues. Germline V CDR1 and CDR2: SNHLY, FYNNEI. CDR3 nucleotides: TGTGCCAGCAGTGACGGGGGCAATCAGCCCCAGCATTTT. Its translation is CASSDGGNQPQHF.

V and J are TRBV7-9 and TRBJ2-3, with D possibly TRBD2 on 6 matching bases. The CDR3 extends over 14 amino acids. Germline values: CDR1 SEHNR, CDR2 FQNEAQ (reference sequence). V was clipped by 4 bases and J by 2 bases, with 10 bases between them. The DNA of the CDR3 is TGTGCCAGCAGCTCGGCGGGGTCCACAGATACGCAGTATTTT. It specifies CASSSAGSTDTQYF.

This chain joins TRBV18 and TRBJ2-2; tentatively, D is TRBD1 (5 bases). Trimming took 3 bases from V and 7 from J, leaving 6 bases between them. The CDR3 covers 12 residues. The germline V gene has CDR1 KGHSH and CDR2 LQKENI. CDR3 DNA: TGTGCCAGCTCACCTCAGGGCGGGGAGCTGTTTTTT. Protein: CASSPQGGELFF.

A few counts support this clone. This CDR3 is CASSPGTSGANVLTF. DNA for the CDR3: TGTGCCAGCAGTCCCGGGACCTCTGGGGCCAACGTCCTGACTTTC. V is TRBV27 and J is TRBJ2-6; D is perhaps TRBD1 or TRBD2 (5 bases each). V was shortened by 5 bases and J by 0 bases, with 8 bases between the two germline ends. The CDR3 contains 15 residues. CDR1 and CDR2 from the germline V gene are MNHEY and SMNVEV (reference sequence).

Only one count was recorded for this clone. The rearrangement links TRBV4-1 to TRBJ1-5, with D unclear. The length of the CDR3 is 16 residues. V lost 0 bases, J lost 6 bases, and 15 bases lay in between. Germline V gene sequence: CDR1 MGHRA, CDR2 YSYEKL. The CDR3 DNA is TGCGCCAGCAGCCAAGAAGAGGCAGCGGTCTTTCAGCCCCAGCATTTT. Protein sequence: CASSQEEAAVFQPQHF.

The rearrangement joins TRBV18 to TRBJ1-1, with unresolved D. Germline V gene sequence: CDR1 KGHSH, CDR2 LQKENI. With 6 bases removed from V and 1 base from J, the gap between germline ends came to 6 bases. The CDR3 has 12 residues. DNA of the CDR3: TGTGCCAGCTCCATAAGGAACACTGAAGCTTTCTTT. The encoded protein is CASSIRNTEAFF.

The chain links TRBV30 to TRBJ1-3; D possibly corresponds to TRBD1 (5 bases). V gave up 0 bases and J gave up 0 bases, with 9 bases separating them. Germline CDR1 is GTSNPN and CDR2 is SVGIG (reference sequence). The length of the CDR3 is 15 residues. CDR3 sequence: CAWSVGDSSGNTIYF. CDR3 nucleotide sequence: TGTGCCTGGAGTGTTGGTGACAGCTCTGGAAACACCATATATTTT. Filled out from reference TRBV30 and TRBJ1-3, the complete variable domain reads SQTIHQWPATLVQPVGSPLSLECTVEGTSNPNLYWYRQAAGRGLQLLFYSVGIGQISSEVPQNLSASRPQDRQFILSSKKLLLSDSGFYLCAWSVGDSSGNTIYFGEGSWLTVV.

CDR3 loop: CATSRDQGIHQPQHF. CDR3 coding DNA: TGTGCCACCAGCAGAGATCAGGGCATCCATCAGCCCCAGCATTTT. This rearrangement joins TRBV15 to TRBJ1-5; a weak D match, TRBD1 (5 bases). Germline lookup yields CDR1 LNHNV and CDR2 YYDKDF (reference sequence). The CDR3 consists of 15 residues. The ends were cut back, 0 bases at V and 5 bases at J, with 11 bases in the middle.

The J gene is TRBJ2-7, the V gene TRBV19; D unclear. V shed 5 bases and J shed 2 bases, with 16 bases lying between them. The CDR3 length is 15 residues. Germline values: CDR1 LNHDA, CDR2 SQIVND (reference sequence). CDR3 in DNA: TGTGCCAGTAGTTTACTGGCCTCCGAGCCCTACGAGCAGTACTTC. Its protein product is CASSLLASEPYEQYF.

The rearrangement joins TRBV28 to TRBJ1-2; unclear D gene. The V end lost 3 bases, the J end lost 0 bases, and 11 bases lay between the germline ends. Germline CDR1 is MDHEN and CDR2 is SYDVKM. This CDR3 region has 15 residues. CDR3 DNA: TGTGCCAGCAGTTTCCCGCAGGTCCCTAACTATGGCTACACCTTC. Amino acid sequence: CASSFPQVPNYGYTF.

The J gene is TRBJ1-4, the V gene TRBV6-6, with D tentatively TRBD1 (5 bases). Germline CDR1 reads MNHNY; CDR2 reads SVGAGI (reference sequence). This CDR3 spans 16 amino acids. V was shortened by 7 bases and J by 4 bases, with 19 bases between the two germline ends. The CDR3 loop reads CASTSKIGTVNEKLFF. CDR3 nucleotide sequence: TGTGCCAGCACTTCCAAGATCGGGACGGTTAATGAAAAACTGTTTTTT.

The V gene is TRBV2, the J gene TRBJ1-1; D is undetermined. This CDR3 is built from 13 residues. Trimming cost V 4 bases and J 5 bases, with 11 bases left between them. The V gene's germline CDR1 is SNHLY and CDR2 FYNNEI. CDR3: CASSGVERTEAFF. The CDR3 DNA is TGTGCCAGCAGTGGGGTCGAAAGAACTGAAGCTTTCTTT.

DNA for the CDR3: TGTGCCACCAGCAGAGATTGGCGGGAGGGCCGGTGGGAGACCCAGTACTTC. This sequence encodes CATSRDWREGRWETQYF. This chain uses TRBV15 with TRBJ2-5; 9 positions match TRBD2. CDR3 length: 17 amino acids. Trimming cost V 0 bases and J 5 bases; bases outside gene matches: 10. Germline V CDR1 and CDR2: LNHNV, YYDKDF (reference sequence).

This chain joins TRBV27 and TRBJ1-3; D is perhaps TRBD1 (6 bases). The V gene lost 6 bases and the J gene lost 0 bases, with 15 bases spanning the gap. Germline V gives CDR1 MNHEY, CDR2 SMNVEV (reference sequence). CDR3 length: 16 residues. The CDR3 sequence is CASSLQGSLSGNTIYF. The CDR3 bases are TGTGCCAGCAGCCTACAGGGATCACTCTCTGGAAACACCATATATTTT.

The chain recombines TRBV5-1 with TRBJ2-1, with D perhaps matching TRBD1 or TRBD2 (5 bases each). The CDR3 has 15 residues. Germline CDR1 is SGHRS and CDR2 is YFSETQ. The ends were cut back, 3 bases at V and 2 bases at J, with 12 bases in the middle. The CDR3 DNA reads TGCGCCAGCAGCTACGGGACGGTAGCCTACAATGAGCAGTTCTTC. It specifies CASSYGTVAYNEQFF.

This sequence joins TRBV6-6 and TRBJ2-3; D may be TRBD2 (5 bases). Germline V gives CDR1 MNHNY, CDR2 SVGAGI (reference sequence). The V and J ends lost 11 bases and 4 bases respectively, with 16 bases between them. The CDR3 totals 13 residues. CDR3 sequence reads: CASDYGEPDTQYF. The CDR3 bases are TGTGCCTCCGACTATGGGGAACCAGATACGCAGTATTTT.

This chain joins TRBV11-3 and TRBJ2-5; 8 positions match TRBD1. CDR1 and CDR2 (germline): SGHNT, YENEEA. V gave up 5 bases and J gave up 1 base; unmatched junction bases: 3. The CDR3 runs 14 residues. CDR3 sequence (DNA): TGTGCCAGCAGCACCACAGGGGGCCAAGAGACCCAGTACTTC. This sequence encodes CASSTTGGQETQYF.

The chain has TRBV5-6 and TRBJ2-2; no definite D call. The CDR3 loop spans 14 amino acids. CDR1 and CDR2 from the germline V gene are SGHDT and YYEEEE. The germline V and J ends were trimmed by 0 bases and 7 bases, with 10 bases remaining between them. The CDR3 reads CASSLGVAFGELFF. The CDR3 DNA sequence: TGTGCCAGCAGCTTGGGAGTGGCCTTCGGGGAGCTGTTTTTT.

The chain uses TRBV12-5 and TRBJ1-2, with D uncertain. V was shortened by 1 base and J by 7 bases, with 10 bases between the two germline ends. This CDR3 is built from 13 residues. CDR1 is LGHNT, CDR2 FRNRAP, per germline. The CDR3 DNA reads TGTGCTAGTGGTTTGGGGACCAATGGTGGCTACACCTTC. Amino acids: CASGLGTNGGYTF.